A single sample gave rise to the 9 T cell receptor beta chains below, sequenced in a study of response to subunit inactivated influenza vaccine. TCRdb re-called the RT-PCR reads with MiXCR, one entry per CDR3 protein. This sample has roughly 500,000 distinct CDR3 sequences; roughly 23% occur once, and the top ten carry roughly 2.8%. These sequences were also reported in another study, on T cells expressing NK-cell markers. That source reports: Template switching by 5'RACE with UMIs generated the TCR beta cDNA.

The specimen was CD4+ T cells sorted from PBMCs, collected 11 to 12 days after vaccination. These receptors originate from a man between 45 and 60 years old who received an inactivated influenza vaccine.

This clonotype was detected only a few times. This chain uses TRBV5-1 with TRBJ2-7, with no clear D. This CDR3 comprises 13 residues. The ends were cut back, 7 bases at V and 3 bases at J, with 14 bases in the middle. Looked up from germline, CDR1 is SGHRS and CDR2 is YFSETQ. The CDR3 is CASSTDPIYEQYF. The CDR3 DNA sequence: TGCGCCAGCTCGACGGACCCCATCTACGAGCAGTACTTC.

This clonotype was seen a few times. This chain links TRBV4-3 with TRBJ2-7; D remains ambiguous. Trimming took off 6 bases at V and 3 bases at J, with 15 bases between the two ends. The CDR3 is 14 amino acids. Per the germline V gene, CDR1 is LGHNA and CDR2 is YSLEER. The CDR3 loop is CASSYRVSGYEQYF. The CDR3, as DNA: TGCGCCAGCAGTTACCGGGTTTCGGGCTACGAGCAGTACTTC.

CDR3 loop: CASSRTSGRASNEQFF. The CDR3, as DNA: TGTGCCAGCAGTCGGACTAGCGGGAGGGCCTCCAATGAGCAGTTCTTC. This chain connects TRBV12-3 or TRBV12-4 to TRBJ2-1, with 15 bases lining up with TRBD2. The CDR3 covers 16 residues. The V segment lost 5 bases and the J segment 6 bases; nucleotides outside the gene matches: 5.

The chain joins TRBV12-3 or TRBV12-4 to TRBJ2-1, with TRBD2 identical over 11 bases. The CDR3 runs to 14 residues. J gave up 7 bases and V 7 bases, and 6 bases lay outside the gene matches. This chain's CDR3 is CASNLAGGMNEQFF. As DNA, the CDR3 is TGTGCCAGCAACCTAGCGGGAGGCATGAATGAGCAGTTCTTC.

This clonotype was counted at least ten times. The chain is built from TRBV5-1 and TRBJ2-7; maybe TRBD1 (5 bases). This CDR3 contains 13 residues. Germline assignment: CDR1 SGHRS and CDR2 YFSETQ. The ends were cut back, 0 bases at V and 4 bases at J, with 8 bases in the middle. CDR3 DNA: TGCGCCAGCAGCTTGGATACAGGATACGAGCAGTACTTC. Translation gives CASSLDTGYEQYF. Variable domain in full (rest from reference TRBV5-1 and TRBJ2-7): KAGVTQTPRYLIKTRGQQVTLSCSPISGHRSVSWYQQTPGQGLQFLFEYFSETQRNKGNFPGRFSGRQFSNSRSEMNVSTLELGDSALYLCASSLDTGYEQYFGPGTRLTVT.

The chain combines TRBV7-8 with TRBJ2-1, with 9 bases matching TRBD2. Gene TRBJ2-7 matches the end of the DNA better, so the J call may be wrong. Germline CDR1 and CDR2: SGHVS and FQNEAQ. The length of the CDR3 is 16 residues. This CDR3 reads CASNRAGTSRYNEQYF. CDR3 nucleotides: TGTGCCAGCAATCGTGCCGGGACTAGCCGATACAATGAGCAGTACTTC.

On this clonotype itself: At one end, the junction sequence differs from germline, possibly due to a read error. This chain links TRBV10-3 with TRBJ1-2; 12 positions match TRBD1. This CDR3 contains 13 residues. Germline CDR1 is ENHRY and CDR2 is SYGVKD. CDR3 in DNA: TGTGCCATCAATGCCGGGACAGGGGGCGGCTTCACCTTC. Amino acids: CAINAGTGGGFTF.

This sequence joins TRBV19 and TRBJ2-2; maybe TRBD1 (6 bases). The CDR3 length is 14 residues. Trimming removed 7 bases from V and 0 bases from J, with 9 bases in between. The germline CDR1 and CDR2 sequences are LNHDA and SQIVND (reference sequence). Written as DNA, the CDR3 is TGTGCCAGTACCCAGGGGTCGAACACCGGGGAGCTGTTTTTT. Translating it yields CASTQGSNTGELFF.

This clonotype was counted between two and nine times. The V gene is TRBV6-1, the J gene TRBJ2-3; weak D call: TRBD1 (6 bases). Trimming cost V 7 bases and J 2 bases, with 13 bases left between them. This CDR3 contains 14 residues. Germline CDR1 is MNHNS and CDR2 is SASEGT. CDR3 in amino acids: CASKEGHSTDTQYF. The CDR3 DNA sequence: TGTGCCAGCAAAGAGGGACACTCCACAGATACGCAGTATTTT.